Presented here are 3 T cell receptor beta chains from one specimen sequenced in a study of T cells in Graves' hyperthyroidism and ophthalmopathy. The investigators amplified TCR beta CDR3 regions from RNA transcripts. The HTBI primer set served for first-round RT-PCR of the TCR CDR3. TCRdb reprocessed the multiplex PCR reads via MiXCR and lists one record per CDR3 protein. The sample consists of about 640,000 distinct CDR3 sequences, around 20% of them appearing once. Sample: blood. The source of these receptors is a young man with Graves' ophthalmopathy.

The V call is TRBV7-2, the J call TRBJ1-2, with D possibly matching TRBD1 (6 bases). V lost 0 bases and J 1 base, leaving 15 bases between the germline ends. CDR3 size: 17 residues. Germline V CDR1 and CDR2: SGHTA, FQGNSA. CDR3 sequence reads: CASSLASPGQGNYGYTF. CDR3 coding DNA: TGTGCCAGCAGCTTAGCTTCCCCGGGACAAGGTAACTATGGCTACACCTTC.

The sample holds many counts of this clonotype. This chain uses TRBV3-1 with TRBJ2-7; D perhaps matches TRBD1 (5 bases). This CDR3 comprises 14 residues. Germline lookup yields CDR1 LGHDT and CDR2 YNNKEL (reference sequence). V lost 4 bases to trimming and J lost 5 bases, with 15 bases between them. CDR3 residues: CASSRTQGFHEQYF. CDR3 coding DNA: TGTGCCAGCAGCCGTACTCAGGGATTCCACGAGCAGTACTTC.

This clonotype was recorded many times. The chain employs TRBV5-5 and TRBJ2-1; no definite D call. The germline CDR1 and CDR2 sequences are SGHKS and YYEKEE (reference sequence). CDR3 size: 13 residues. The ends were cut back, 0 bases at V and 8 bases at J, with 9 bases in the middle. CDR3 sequence (DNA): TGTGCCAGCAGCTTGGCAGGAATGGATGAGCAGTTCTTC. Translation gives CASSLAGMDEQFF.